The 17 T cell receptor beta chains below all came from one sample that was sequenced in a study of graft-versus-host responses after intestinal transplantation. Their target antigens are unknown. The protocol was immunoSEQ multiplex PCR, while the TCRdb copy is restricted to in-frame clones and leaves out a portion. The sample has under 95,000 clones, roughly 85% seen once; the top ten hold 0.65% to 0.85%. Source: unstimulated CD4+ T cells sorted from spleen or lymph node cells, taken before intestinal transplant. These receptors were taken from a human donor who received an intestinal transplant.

The CDR3 DNA follows: TGTGCCAGCACCGCTCGGACAGGGGAAAACAATGAGCAGTTCTTC. Amino acids: CASTARTGENNEQFF. The chain uses TRBV7-9 and TRBJ2-1; 9 nucleotides agree with TRBD1. J gave up 5 bases and V 7 bases, and 9 bases lay outside the gene matches. The length of the CDR3 is 15 residues. Germline CDR1 is SEHNR and CDR2 is FQNEAQ (reference sequence).

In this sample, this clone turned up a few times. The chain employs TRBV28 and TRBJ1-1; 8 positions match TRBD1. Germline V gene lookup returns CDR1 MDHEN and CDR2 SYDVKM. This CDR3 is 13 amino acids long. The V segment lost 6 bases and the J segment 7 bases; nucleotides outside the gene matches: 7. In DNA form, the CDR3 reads TGTGCCAGCAGCCTACAGGGGGGCATTGAAGCTTTCTTT. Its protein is CASSLQGGIEAFF.

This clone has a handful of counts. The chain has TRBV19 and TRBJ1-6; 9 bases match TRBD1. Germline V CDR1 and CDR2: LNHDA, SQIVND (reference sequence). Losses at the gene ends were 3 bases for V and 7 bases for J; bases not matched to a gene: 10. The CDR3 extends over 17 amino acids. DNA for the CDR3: TGTGCCAGTAGTATCCGAGGACAGGGGACCTGGAATTCACCCCTCCACTTT. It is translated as CASSIRGQGTWNSPLHF.

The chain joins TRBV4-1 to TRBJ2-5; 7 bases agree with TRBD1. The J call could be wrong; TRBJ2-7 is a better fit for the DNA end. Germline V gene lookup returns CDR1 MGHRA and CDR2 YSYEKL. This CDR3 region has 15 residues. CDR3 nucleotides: TGCGCCAGCAGCCAAGTAGGGACAGCCTCCTACGAGCAGTACTTC. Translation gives CASSQVGTASYEQYF.

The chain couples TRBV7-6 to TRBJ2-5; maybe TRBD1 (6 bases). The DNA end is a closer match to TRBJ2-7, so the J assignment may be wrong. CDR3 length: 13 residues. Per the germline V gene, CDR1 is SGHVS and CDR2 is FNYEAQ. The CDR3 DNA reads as TGTGCCAGCAGCTCGTTCAGGGGTTACGAGCAGTACTTC. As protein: CASSSFRGYEQYF.

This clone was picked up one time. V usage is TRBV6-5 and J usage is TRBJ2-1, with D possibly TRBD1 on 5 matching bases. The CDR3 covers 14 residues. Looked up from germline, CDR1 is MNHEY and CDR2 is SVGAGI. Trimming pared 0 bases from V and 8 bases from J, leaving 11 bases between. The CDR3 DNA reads TGTGCCAGCAGTTACTCTCCAGGGTCGGATGAGCAGTTCTTC. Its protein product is CASSYSPGSDEQFF.

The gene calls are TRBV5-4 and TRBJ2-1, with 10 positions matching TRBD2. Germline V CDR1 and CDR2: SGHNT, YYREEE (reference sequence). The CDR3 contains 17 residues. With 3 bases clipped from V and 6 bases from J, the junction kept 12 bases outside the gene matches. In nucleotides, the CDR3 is TGTGCCAGCAGCTACCGATCTCTAGCGGGAGCAGGCAATGAGCAGTTCTTC. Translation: CASSYRSLAGAGNEQFF.

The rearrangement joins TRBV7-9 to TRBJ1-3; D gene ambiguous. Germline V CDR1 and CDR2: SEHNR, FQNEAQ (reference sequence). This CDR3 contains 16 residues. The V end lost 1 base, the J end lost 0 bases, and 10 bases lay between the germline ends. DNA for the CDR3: TGTGCCAGCAGCTTAGTTACGATCTACTCTGGAAACACCATATATTTT. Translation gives CASSLVTIYSGNTIYF.

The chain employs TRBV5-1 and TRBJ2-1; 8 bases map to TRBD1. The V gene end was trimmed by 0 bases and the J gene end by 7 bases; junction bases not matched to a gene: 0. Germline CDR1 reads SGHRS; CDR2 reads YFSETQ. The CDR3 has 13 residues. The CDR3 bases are TGCGCCAGCAGCTTGGGACAGGGGAATGAGCAGTTCTTC. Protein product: CASSLGQGNEQFF.

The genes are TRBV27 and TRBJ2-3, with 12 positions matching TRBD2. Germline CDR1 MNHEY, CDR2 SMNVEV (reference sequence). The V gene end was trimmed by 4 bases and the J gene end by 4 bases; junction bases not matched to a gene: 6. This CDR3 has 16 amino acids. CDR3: CASSSYSSGGADTQYF. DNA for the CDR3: TGTGCCAGCAGTTCTTACTCTAGCGGGGGGGCAGATACGCAGTATTTT.

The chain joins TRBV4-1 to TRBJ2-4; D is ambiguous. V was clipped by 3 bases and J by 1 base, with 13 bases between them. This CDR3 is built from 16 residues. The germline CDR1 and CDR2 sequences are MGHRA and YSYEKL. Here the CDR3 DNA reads TGCGCCAGCAGCCAGTTGATTTCCGGGGCCAAAAACATTCAGTACTTC. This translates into CASSQLISGAKNIQYF.

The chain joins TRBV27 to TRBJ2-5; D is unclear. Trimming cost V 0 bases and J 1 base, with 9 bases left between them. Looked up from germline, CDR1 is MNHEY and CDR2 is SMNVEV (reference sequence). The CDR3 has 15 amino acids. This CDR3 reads CASSLSSTAQETQYF. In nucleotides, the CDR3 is TGTGCCAGCAGTTTATCGAGTACAGCCCAAGAGACCCAGTACTTC.

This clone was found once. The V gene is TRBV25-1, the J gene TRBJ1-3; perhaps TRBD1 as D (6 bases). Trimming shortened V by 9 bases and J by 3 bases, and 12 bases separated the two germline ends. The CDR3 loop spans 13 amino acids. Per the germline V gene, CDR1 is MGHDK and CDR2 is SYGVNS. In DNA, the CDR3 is TGTGCCAGTGCCACAGGGAGTGGAAACACCATATATTTT. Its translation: CASATGSGNTIYF.

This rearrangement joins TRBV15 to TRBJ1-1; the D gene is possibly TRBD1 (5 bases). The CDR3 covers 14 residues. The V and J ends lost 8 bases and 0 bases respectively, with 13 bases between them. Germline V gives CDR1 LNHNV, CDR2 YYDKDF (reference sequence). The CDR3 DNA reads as TGTGCCACCGGGGGGAATTGGATGAACACTGAAGCTTTCTTT. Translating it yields CATGGNWMNTEAFF.

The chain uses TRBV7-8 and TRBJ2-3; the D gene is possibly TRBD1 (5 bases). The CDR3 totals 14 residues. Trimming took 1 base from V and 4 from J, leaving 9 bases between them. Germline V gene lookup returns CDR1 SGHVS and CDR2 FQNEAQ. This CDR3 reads CASSLGRVADTQYF. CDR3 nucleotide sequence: TGTGCCAGCAGCTTAGGCAGGGTGGCAGATACGCAGTATTTT.

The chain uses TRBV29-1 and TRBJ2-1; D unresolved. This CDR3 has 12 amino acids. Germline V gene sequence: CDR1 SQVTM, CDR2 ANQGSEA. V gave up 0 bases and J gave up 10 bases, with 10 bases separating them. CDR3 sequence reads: CSVEDEYEEQFF. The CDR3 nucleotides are TGCAGCGTTGAAGATGAGTACGAGGAGCAGTTCTTC.

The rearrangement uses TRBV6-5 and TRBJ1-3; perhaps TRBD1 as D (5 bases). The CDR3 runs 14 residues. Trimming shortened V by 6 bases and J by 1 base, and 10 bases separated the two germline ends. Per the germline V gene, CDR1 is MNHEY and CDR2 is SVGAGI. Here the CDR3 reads CASSSGGSGNTIYF. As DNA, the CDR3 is TGTGCCAGCAGCTCGGGGGGGTCTGGAAACACCATATATTTT.